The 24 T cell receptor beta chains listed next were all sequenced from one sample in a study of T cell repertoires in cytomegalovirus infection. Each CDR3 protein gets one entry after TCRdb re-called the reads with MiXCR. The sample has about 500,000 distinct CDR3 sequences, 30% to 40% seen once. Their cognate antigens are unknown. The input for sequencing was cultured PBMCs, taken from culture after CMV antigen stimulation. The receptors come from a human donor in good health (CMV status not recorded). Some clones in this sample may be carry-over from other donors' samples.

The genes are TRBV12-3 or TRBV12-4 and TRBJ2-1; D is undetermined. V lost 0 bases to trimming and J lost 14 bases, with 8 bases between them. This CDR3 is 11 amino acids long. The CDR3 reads CASSLADVEFF. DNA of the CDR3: TGTGCCAGCAGTTTAGCGGATGTAGAGTTCTTC.

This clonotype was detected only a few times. The DNA for the CDR3 is TGTGCCAGCAGCTTAGCCAGGGATGCTGAAGCTTTCTTT. Protein sequence: CASSLARDAEAFF. The rearrangement joins TRBV7-3 to TRBJ1-1; a possible D gene is TRBD1 (5 bases). CDR1 is SGHTA, CDR2 FQGTGA, per germline. The CDR3 loop spans 13 amino acids. V gave up 2 bases and J gave up 6 bases, with 10 bases separating them.

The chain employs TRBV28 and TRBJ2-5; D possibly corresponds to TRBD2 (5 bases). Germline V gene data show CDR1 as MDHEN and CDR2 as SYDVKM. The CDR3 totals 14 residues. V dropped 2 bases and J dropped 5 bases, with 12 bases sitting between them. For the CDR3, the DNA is TGTGCCAGCAGTTTACCGCGGAGGCGGGAGACCCAGTACTTC. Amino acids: CASSLPRRRETQYF.

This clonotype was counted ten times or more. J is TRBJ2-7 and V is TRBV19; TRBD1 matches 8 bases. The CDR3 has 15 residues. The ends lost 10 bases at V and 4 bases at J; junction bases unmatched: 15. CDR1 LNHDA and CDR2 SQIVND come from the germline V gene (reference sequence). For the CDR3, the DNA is TGTGCCACCCTAACCGACAGGGGCGAAGAATACGAGCAGTACTTC. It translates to CATLTDRGEEYEQYF.

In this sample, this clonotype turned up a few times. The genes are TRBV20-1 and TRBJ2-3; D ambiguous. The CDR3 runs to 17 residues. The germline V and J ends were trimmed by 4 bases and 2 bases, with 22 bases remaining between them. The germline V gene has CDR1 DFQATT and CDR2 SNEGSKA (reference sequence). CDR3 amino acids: CSANGRDLAGPTDTQYF. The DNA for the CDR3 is TGCAGTGCTAATGGCCGAGACTTAGCAGGCCCCACAGATACGCAGTATTTT.

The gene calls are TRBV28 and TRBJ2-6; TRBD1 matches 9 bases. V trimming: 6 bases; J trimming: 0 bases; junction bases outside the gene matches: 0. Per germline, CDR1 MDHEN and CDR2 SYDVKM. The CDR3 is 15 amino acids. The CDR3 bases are TGTGCCAGCAGGACAGGGGGCTCTGGGGCCAACGTCCTGACTTTC. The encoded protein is CASRTGGSGANVLTF.

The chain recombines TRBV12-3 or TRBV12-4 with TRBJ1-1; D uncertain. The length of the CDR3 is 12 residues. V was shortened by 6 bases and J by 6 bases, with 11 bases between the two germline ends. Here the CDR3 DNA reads TGTGCCAGCAGGGAGGGTCGGCCTGAAGCTTTCTTT. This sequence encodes CASREGRPEAFF.

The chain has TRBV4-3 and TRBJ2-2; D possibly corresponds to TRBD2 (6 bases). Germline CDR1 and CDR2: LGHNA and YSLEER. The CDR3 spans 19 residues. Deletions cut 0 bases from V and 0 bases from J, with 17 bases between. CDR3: CASSQDSILANANTGELFF. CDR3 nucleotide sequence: TGCGCCAGCAGCCAAGATAGTATCCTAGCGAACGCGAACACCGGGGAGCTGTTTTTT.

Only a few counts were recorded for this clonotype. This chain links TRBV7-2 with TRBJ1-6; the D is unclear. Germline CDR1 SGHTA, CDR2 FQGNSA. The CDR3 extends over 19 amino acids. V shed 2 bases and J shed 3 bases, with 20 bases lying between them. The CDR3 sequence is CASSLNLIHQWDYNSPLHF. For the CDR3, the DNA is TGTGCCAGCAGCTTAAACCTAATCCATCAGTGGGACTATAATTCACCCCTCCACTTT.

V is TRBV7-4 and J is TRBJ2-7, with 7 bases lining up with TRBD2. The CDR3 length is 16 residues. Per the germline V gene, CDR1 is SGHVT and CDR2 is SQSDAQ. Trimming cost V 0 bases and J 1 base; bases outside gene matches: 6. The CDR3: CASSLAKAGPSYEQYF. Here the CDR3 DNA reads TGTGCCAGCAGCTTAGCGAAAGCGGGACCGTCCTACGAGCAGTACTTC.

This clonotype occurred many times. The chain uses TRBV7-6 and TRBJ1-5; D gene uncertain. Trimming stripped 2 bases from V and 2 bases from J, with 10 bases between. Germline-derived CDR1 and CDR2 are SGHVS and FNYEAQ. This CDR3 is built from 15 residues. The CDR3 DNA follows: TGTGCCAGCAGCTTACAGTCCGGGGGCAATCAGCCCCAGCATTTT. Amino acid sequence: CASSLQSGGNQPQHF.

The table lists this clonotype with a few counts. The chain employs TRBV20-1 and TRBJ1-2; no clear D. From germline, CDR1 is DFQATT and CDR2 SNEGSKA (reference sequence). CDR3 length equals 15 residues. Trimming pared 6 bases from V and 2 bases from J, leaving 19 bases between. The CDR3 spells CSASGERPANYGYTF. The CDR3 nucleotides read TGCAGTGCCTCTGGTGAAAGGCCCGCCAACTATGGCTACACCTTC.

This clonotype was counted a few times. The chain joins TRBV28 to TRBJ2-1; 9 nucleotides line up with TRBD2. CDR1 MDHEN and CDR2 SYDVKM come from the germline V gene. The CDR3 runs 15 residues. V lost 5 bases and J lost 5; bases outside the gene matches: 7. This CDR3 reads CASSLAGSWDNEQFF. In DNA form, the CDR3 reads TGTGCCAGCAGTCTAGCGGGATCGTGGGACAATGAGCAGTTCTTC.

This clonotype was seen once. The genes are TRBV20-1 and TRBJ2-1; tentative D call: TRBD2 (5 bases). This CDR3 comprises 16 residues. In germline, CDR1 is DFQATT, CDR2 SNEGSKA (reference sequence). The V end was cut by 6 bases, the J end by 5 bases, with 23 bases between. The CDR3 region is CSAQDPRGLSDNEQFF. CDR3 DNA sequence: TGCAGTGCCCAGGACCCGCGCGGTCTTAGCGACAATGAGCAGTTCTTC.

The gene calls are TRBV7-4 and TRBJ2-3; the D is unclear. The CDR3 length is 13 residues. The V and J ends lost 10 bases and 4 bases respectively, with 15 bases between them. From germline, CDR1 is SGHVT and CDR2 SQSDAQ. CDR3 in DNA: TGTGCCATTGACCCCGCCCGATCAGATACGCAGTATTTT. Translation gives CAIDPARSDTQYF.

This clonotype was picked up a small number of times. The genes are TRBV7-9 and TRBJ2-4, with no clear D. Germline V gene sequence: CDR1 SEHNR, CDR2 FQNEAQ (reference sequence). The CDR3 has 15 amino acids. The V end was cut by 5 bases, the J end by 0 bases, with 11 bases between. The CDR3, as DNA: TGTGCCAGCAGCCCTACTATCGTAGCCAAAAACATTCAGTACTTC. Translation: CASSPTIVAKNIQYF.

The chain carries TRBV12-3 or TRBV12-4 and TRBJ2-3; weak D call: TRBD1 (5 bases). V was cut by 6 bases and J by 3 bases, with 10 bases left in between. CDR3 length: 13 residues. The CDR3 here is CASSRQYTDTQYF. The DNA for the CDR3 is TGTGCCAGCAGCCGACAGTATACAGATACGCAGTATTTT.

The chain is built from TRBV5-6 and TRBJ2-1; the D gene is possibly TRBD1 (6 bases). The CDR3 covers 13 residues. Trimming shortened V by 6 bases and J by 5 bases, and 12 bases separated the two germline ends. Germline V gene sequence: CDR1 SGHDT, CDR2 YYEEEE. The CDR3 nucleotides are TGTGCCAGCACCCTTGACAGGCACAATGAGCAGTTCTTC. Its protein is CASTLDRHNEQFF.

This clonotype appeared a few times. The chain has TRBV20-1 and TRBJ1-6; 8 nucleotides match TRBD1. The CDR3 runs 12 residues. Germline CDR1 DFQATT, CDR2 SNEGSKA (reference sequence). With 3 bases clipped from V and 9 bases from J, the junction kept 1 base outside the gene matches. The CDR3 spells CSASDRGSPLHF. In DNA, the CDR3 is TGCAGTGCTAGTGACAGGGGTTCACCCCTCCACTTT.

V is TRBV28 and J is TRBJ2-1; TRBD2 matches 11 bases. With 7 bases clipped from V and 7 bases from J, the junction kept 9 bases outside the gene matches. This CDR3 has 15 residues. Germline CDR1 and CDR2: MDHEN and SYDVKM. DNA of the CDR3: TGTGCCAGCACCTTGGGTAGCGGGAGGGGAAATGAGCAGTTCTTC. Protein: CASTLGSGRGNEQFF.

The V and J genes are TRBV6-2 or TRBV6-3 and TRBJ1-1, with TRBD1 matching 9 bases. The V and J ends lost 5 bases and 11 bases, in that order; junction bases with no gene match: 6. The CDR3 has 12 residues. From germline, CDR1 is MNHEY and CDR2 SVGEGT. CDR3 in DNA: TGTGCCAGCAGTCGGGACAGGGAACGGGCTTTCTTT. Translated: CASSRDRERAFF.

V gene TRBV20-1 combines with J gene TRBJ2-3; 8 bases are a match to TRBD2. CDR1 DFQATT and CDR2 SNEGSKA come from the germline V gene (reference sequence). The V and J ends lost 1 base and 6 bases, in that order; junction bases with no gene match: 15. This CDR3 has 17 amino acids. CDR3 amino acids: CSARGGSAGGLPDTQYF. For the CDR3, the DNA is TGCAGTGCTAGAGGGGGAAGCGCGGGAGGCCTCCCGGATACGCAGTATTTT.

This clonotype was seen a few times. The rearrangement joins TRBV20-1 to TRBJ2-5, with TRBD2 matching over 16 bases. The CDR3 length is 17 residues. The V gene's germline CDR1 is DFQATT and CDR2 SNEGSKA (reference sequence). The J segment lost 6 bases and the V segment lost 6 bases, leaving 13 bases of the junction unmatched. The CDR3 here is CSAQHGTSGRAWKTQYF. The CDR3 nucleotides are TGCAGTGCGCAACATGGGACTAGCGGGAGGGCCTGGAAGACCCAGTACTTC.

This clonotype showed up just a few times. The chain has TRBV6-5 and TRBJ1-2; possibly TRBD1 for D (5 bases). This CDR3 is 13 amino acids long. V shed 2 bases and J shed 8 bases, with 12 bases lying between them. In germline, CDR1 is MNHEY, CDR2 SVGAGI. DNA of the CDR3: TGTGCCAGCAGTTACCGCGGGGCACAGGGCTACACCTTC. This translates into CASSYRGAQGYTF.